The 2 T cell receptor beta chains below come from one sample, sequenced in a study of blood T cells in healthy people across ages. Combining a sample-barcoded 5' primer with a J-beta primer mix, a second PCR ran for 7 to 11 cycles. TCRdb independently ran MiXCR on the 5' RACE reads; one entry per CDR3 protein. There are 730,000 or so distinct CDR3 sequences in the sample; around 46% occur only once, and about 20% lies in the top ten. Sequencing was carried out using blood. The receptors were sampled from a woman aged 60-75 years in good health.

The rearrangement links TRBV28 to TRBJ2-1; D not resolved. Per the germline V gene, CDR1 is MDHEN and CDR2 is SYDVKM. This CDR3 is built from 19 residues. V was cut by 6 bases and J by 0 bases, with 24 bases left in between. CDR3 bases: TGTGCCAGCAGGTCGGCGACCGATACTCCTCTAAGCTCCTACAATGAGCAGTTCTTC. This encodes CASRSATDTPLSSYNEQFF.

The rearrangement joins TRBV27 to TRBJ1-1, with D possibly matching TRBD1 (5 bases). The CDR3 runs to 14 residues. V was pared by 2 bases and J by 1 base, with 8 bases between. From germline, CDR1 is MNHEY and CDR2 SMNVEV (reference sequence). CDR3 sequence reads: CASSLIQGNTEAFF. The CDR3 DNA reads TGTGCCAGCAGTTTAATCCAGGGGAACACTGAAGCTTTCTTT.